The T cell receptor beta chain under discussion was sequenced for a study of T-cell memory formation after mild COVID-19. Libraries for TCRalpha and TCRbeta carried sample barcodes and unique molecular identifiers via 5'RACE. MiXCR was run by TCRdb on the 5' RACE reads, yielding one entry per CDR3 protein. The table shows approximately 500,000 distinct CDR3 sequences, with approximately 23% occurring only once. Study-wide points: While clones contracting from day 15 to 85 were balanced between CD4 and CD8, later expanders leaned CD4+. Researchers found some responding clones in pre-infection memory, a sign that cross-reactive memory joined.

This clonotype occurred a few times. The antigen is not known. The sequence was collected from an adult woman who had mild COVID-19 (a few samples of this study predate the infection). Cell type and time point are not known. Sequencing was performed on PBMCs or a T cell subset sorted from them (not recorded which).

CDR3 DNA: TGTGCCAGCAGAGATTACTATCAGGGGAACACTGAAGCTTTCTTT. Translating gives CASRDYYQGNTEAFF. The chain couples TRBV12-3 or TRBV12-4 to TRBJ1-1; D perhaps matches TRBD1 (5 bases). CDR3 length: 15 amino acids. V lost 6 bases and J lost 1, with 15 bases in between.